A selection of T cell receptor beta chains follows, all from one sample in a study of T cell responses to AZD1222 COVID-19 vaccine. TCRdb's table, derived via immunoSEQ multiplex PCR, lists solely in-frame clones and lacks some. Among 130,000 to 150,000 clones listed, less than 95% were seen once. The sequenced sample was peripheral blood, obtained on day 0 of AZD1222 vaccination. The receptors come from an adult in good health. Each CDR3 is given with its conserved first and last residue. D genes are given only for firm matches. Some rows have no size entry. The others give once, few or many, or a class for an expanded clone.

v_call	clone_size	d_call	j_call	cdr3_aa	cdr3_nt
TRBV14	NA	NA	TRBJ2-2	CASTRTANTGELFF	TGTGCCAGCACCAGGACAGCGAACACCGGGGAGCTGTTTTTT
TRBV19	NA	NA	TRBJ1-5	CASGSTGNIQPQHF	TGTGCCAGTGGAAGTACAGGGAATATACAGCCCCAGCATTTT
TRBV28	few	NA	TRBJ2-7	CASSLAEMVSYEQYF	TGTGCCAGCAGTTTAGCGGAAATGGTATCCTACGAGCAGTACTTC
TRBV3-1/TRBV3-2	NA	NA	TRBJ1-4	CASSHYEKLFF	TGTGCCAGCAGCCACTATGAAAAACTGTTTTTT
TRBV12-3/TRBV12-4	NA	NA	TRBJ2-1	CASSLKQNNEQFF	TGTGCCAGCAGTTTAAAACAGAACAATGAGCAGTTCTTC
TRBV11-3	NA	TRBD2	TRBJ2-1	CASSLEGRLAVSSYNEQFF	TGTGCCAGCAGCTTAGAGGGCAGACTAGCGGTGAGCTCCTACAATGAGCAGTTCTTC
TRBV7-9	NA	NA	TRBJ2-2	CASSLSGELFF	TGTGCCAGCAGCTTATCCGGGGAGCTGTTTTTT
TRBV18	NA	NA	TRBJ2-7	CASSLGLGSEQYF	TGTGCCAGCTCCCTTGGTCTGGGGAGCGAGCAGTACTTC
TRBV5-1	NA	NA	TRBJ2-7	CASSLDGVSREQYF	TGCGCCAGCAGCTTGGATGGGGTGTCGCGAGAGCAGTACTTC
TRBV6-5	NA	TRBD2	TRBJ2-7	CASTFGGGSYEQYF	TGTGCCAGCACCTTCGGGGGGGGGTCCTACGAGCAGTACTTC
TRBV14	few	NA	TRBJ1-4	CASSQDYEEGTNEKLFF	TGTGCCAGCAGCCAAGATTACGAGGAGGGAACTAATGAAAAACTGTTTTTT
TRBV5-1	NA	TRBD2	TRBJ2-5	CASSLSGGRQETQYF	TGCGCCAGCAGCTTGAGCGGGGGGCGTCAGGAGACCCAGTACTTC
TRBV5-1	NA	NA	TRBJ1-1	CASSVDRTDAFF	TGCGCCAGCAGCGTCGACAGGACTGACGCTTTCTTT
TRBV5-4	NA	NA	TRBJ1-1	CASSLGLYEAFF	TGTGCCAGCAGCTTGGGGCTGTATGAAGCTTTCTTT
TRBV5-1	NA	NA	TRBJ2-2	CASSLEGRGYTGELFF	TGCGCCAGCAGCTTGGAAGGCAGGGGTTACACCGGGGAGCTGTTTTTT
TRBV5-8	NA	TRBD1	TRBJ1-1	CASSQMTGGTEAFF	TGTGCCAGCAGCCAGATGACAGGGGGCACTGAAGCTTTCTTT
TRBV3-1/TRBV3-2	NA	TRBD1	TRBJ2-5	CASSRGQGRLLQETQYF	TGTGCCAGCAGCAGGGGGCAGGGTAGACTATTGCAAGAGACCCAGTACTTC
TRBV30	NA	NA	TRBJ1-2	CAWSGTMRNGYTF	TGTGCCTGGAGTGGGACAATGCGTAATGGCTACACCTTC
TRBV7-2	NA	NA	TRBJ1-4	CASSLGGGRGEKLFF	TGTGCCAGCAGCTTAGGTGGAGGCCGGGGGGAAAAACTGTTTTTT
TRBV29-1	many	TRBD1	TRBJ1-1	CSAESTGEGTEAFF	TGCAGCGCCGAATCGACAGGGGAGGGAACTGAAGCTTTCTTT
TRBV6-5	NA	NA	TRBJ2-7	CASSSGGLGSYEQYF	TGTGCCAGCAGTTCAGGGGGACTGGGCTCCTACGAGCAGTACTTC
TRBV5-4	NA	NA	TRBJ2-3	CASSLDYTDTQYF	TGTGCCAGCAGCTTGGATTACACAGATACGCAGTATTTT
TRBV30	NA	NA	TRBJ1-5	CAWSIWGRDNSNQPQHF	TGTGCCTGGTCAATCTGGGGGAGGGACAATAGCAATCAGCCCCAGCATTTT
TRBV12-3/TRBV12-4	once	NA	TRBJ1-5	CASSYSGNQPQHF	TGTGCCAGCAGTTACTCGGGGAATCAGCCCCAGCATTTT
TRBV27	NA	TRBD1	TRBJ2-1	CASSFVGQGAYEQFF	TGTGCCAGCAGTTTTGTTGGACAGGGGGCTTATGAGCAGTTCTTC
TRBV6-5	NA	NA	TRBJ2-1	CASSYSNSAYNEQFF	TGTGCCAGCAGTTACTCGAACTCAGCATACAATGAGCAGTTCTTC
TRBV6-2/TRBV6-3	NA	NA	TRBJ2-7	CASSPGLRNSYEQYF	TGTGCCAGCAGCCCAGGGCTTCGAAACTCCTACGAGCAGTACTTC
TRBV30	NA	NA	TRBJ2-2	CAWSMGAGTGELFF	TGTGCCTGGTCGATGGGCGCGGGCACCGGGGAGCTGTTTTTT
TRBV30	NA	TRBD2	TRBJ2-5	CAWSLAGGETQYF	TGTGCCTGGAGTTTGGCGGGAGGCGAGACCCAGTACTTC
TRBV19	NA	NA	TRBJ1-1	CATRRGTEAFF	TGTGCGACCCGCAGGGGCACTGAAGCTTTCTTT
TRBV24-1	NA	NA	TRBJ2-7	CATSDVYRADSYEQYF	TGTGCCACCAGTGACGTATACAGGGCTGACTCCTACGAGCAGTACTTC
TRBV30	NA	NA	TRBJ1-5	CAWSVGSWGNQPQHF	TGTGCCTGGAGTGTAGGTTCCTGGGGCAATCAGCCCCAGCATTTT
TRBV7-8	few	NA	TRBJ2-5	CASSYDTSLGETQYF	TGTGCCAGCAGCTACGACACCTCTCTCGGGGAGACCCAGTACTTC
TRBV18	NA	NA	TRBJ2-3	CASSPGAMRSTDTQYF	TGTGCCAGCTCACCGGGGGCTATGCGAAGCACAGATACGCAGTATTTT
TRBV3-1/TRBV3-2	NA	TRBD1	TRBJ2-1	CASSQDRQGLFF	TGTGCCAGCAGCCAAGATAGACAGGGTCTGTTCTTC
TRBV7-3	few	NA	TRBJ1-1	CASSLSVQGTEAFF	TGTGCCAGCAGCTTGTCAGTTCAGGGCACTGAAGCTTTCTTT
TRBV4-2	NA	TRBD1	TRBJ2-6	CASSQAQGTGANVLTF	TGTGCCAGCAGCCAAGCACAGGGGACCGGGGCCAACGTCCTGACTTTC
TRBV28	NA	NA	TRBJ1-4	CASSSSQMGEKLFF	TGTGCCAGCAGTTCGTCCCAGATGGGGGAAAAACTGTTTTTT
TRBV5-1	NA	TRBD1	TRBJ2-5	CASSLGSRGGAETQYF	TGCGCCAGCAGCTTGGGCTCCCGAGGGGGCGCAGAGACCCAGTACTTC
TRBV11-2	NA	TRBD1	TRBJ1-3	CASSTRQGGNTIYF	TGTGCCAGCAGCACCAGACAGGGGGGGAACACCATATATTTT
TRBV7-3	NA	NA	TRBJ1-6	CASSLSGGNSPLHF	TGTGCCAGCAGCTTATCGGGGGGGAATTCACCCCTCCACTTT
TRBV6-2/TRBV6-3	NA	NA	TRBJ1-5	CASSYYDSGWQPQHF	TGTGCCAGCAGTTATTACGACAGTGGATGGCAGCCCCAGCATTTT
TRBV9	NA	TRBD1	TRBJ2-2	CASSERGQGRTGELFF	TGTGCCAGCAGCGAGAGGGGACAGGGGCGCACCGGGGAGCTGTTTTTT
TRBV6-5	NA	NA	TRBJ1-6	CASMEGRGSPLHF	TGTGCCAGCATGGAGGGGAGGGGTTCACCCCTCCACTTT
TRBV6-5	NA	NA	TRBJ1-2	CASRVGPSTHYGYTF	TGTGCCAGCAGGGTTGGACCTTCAACGCACTATGGCTACACCTTC
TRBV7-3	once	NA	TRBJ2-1	CASSLGGTYNEQFF	TGTGCCAGCAGCTTAGGGGGGACCTACAATGAGCAGTTCTTC
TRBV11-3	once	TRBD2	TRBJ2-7	CASSLNWKWGTSGNYEQYF	TGTGCCAGCAGCTTAAATTGGAAATGGGGGACTAGCGGGAACTACGAGCAGTACTTC
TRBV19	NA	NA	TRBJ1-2	CASSIGTVGGGYTF	TGTGCCAGTAGTATAGGCACAGTTGGGGGCGGCTACACCTTC